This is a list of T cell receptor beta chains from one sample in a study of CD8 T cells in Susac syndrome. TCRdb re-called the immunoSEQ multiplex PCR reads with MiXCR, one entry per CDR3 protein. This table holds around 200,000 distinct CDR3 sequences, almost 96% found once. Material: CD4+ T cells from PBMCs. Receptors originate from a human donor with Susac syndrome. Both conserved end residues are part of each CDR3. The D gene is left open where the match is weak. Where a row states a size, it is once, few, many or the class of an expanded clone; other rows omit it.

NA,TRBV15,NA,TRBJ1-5,CATSRTRDYNQPQHF,TGTGCCACCAGCAGGACCCGGGACTACAATCAGCCCCAGCATTTT
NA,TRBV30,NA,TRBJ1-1,CAWSLNGGTEAFF,TGTGCCTGGAGTTTGAACGGGGGCACTGAAGCTTTCTTT
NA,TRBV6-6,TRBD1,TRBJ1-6,CASLDRGVDNSPLHF,TGTGCCAGCCTCGACAGGGGAGTAGATAATTCACCCCTCCACTTT
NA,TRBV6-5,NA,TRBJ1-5,CASSYSPGPGQPQHF,TGTGCCAGCAGTTACTCCCCAGGGCCGGGTCAGCCCCAGCATTTT
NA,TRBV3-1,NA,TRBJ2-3,CASSLTDWTRIDTQYF,TGTGCCAGCAGCCTTACGGACTGGACCCGAATTGATACGCAGTATTTT
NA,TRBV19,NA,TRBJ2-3,CASSALGGFLPSTDTQYF,TGTGCCAGTAGCGCGTTGGGCGGGTTCTTACCTAGCACAGATACGCAGTATTTT
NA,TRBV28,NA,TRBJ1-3,CASSARDIGNTIYF,TGTGCCAGCAGTGCCCGGGACATAGGAAACACCATATATTTT
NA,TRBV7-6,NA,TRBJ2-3,CASSPRLTTHTDTQYF,TGTGCCAGCAGCCCGCGACTGACAACCCACACAGATACGCAGTATTTT
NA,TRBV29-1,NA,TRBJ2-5,CSVDGAPGETQYF,TGCAGCGTTGACGGGGCCCCGGGGGAGACCCAGTACTTC
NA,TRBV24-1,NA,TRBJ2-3,CATSDPRPPDTQYF,TGTGCCACCAGTGACCCCAGGCCGCCGGATACGCAGTATTTT
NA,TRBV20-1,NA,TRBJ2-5,CSALVGQGETQYF,TGCAGTGCCCTAGTGGGCCAAGGAGAGACCCAGTACTTC
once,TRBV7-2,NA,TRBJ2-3,CASSLKRAQYF,TGTGCCAGCAGCTTAAAGAGGGCGCAGTATTTT
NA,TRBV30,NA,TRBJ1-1,CAWSVGQGTTEAFF,TGTGCCTGGAGTGTGGGGCAGGGGACCACTGAAGCTTTCTTT
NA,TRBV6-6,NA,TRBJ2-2,CASRPSTGWTGELFF,TGTGCCAGCAGACCCTCAACAGGGTGGACCGGGGAGCTGTTTTTT
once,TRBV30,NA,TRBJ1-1,CAWSVLRGTEAFF,TGTGCCTGGAGTGTACTAAGAGGAACTGAAGCTTTCTTT
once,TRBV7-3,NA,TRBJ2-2,CASSLSVGGVRAGELFF,TGTGCCAGCAGCTTAAGCGTCGGCGGGGTGAGGGCCGGGGAGCTGTTTTTT
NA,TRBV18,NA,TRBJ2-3,CASSRSGGDTQYF,TGTGCCAGCTCACGTTCTGGGGGAGATACGCAGTATTTT
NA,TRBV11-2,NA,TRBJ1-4,CASARTGTPTTNEKLFF,TGTGCCAGCGCCCGGACCGGGACACCCACAACTAATGAAAAACTGTTTTTT
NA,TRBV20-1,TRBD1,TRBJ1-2,CSAQTGQGNTF,TGCAGTGCACAAACGGGACAGGGGAACACCTTC
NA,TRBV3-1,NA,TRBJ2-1,CASSQSRGSYNEQFF,TGTGCCAGCAGCCAATCTCGCGGCTCCTACAATGAGCAGTTCTTC
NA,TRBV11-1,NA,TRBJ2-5,CASSRNPYGETQYF,TGTGCCAGCAGCCGAAATCCCTATGGTGAGACCCAGTACTTC
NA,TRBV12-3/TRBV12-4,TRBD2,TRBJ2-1,CASSFPLPLAGGYNEQFF,TGTGCCAGCAGTTTTCCCCTTCCTCTAGCGGGGGGCTACAATGAGCAGTTCTTC
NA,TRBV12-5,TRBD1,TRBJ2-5,CASGLDRGSETQYF,TGTGCTAGTGGTTTGGACAGGGGATCAGAGACCCAGTACTTC
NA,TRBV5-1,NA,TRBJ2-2,CASSDDRRNTGELFF,TGCGCCAGCAGCGACGACAGGCGCAACACCGGGGAGCTGTTTTTT
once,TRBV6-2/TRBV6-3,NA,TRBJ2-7,CASSYLSGASYEQYF,TGTGCCAGCAGTTATCTTTCAGGGGCGAGCTACGAGCAGTACTTC
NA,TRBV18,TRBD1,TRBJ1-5,CASSYAQGSAEQPQHF,TGTGCCAGCTCATATGCACAGGGGTCGGCGGAACAGCCCCAGCATTTT
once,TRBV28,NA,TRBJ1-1,CASSSGPSEAFF,TGTGCCAGCAGTTCGGGGCCCTCTGAAGCTTTCTTT
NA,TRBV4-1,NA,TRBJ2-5,CASSQGRRGKTQETRYF,TGCGCCAGCAGCCAGGGCCGGCGGGGCAAAACCCAAGAGACCCGGTACTTC
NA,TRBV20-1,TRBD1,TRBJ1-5,CSANPRTGKNQPQHF,TGCAGTGCAAACCCTCGGACAGGAAAAAATCAGCCCCAGCATTTT
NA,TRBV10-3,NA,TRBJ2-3,CAISQGSTDTQYF,TGTGCCATCAGCCAGGGGAGCACAGATACGCAGTATTTT
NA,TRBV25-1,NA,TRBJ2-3,CASSEQAPTDTQYF,TGTGCCAGCAGTGAACAAGCCCCAACAGATACGCAGTATTTT
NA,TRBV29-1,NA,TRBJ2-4,CSVVDSAKNIQYF,TGCAGCGTAGTCGACAGTGCCAAAAACATTCAGTACTTC
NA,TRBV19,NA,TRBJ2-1,CASSMGPFGQFF,TGTGCCAGTAGTATGGGTCCCTTCGGGCAGTTCTTC
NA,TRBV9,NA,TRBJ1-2,CASSVAWGGNYGYTF,TGTGCCAGCAGCGTAGCGTGGGGGGGGAACTATGGCTACACCTTC
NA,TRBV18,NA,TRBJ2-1,CASSRLERGYNEQFF,TGTGCCAGCTCACGATTGGAGCGAGGCTACAATGAGCAGTTCTTC
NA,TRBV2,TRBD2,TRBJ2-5,CASRRGVWETQYF,TGTGCCAGCAGGCGGGGGGTATGGGAGACCCAGTACTTC
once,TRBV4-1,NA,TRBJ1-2,CASSPQASGSYGYTF,TGCGCCAGCAGCCCACAGGCCTCGGGAAGCTATGGCTACACCTTC
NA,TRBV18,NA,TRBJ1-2,CASSPLPGEDYGYTF,TGTGCCAGCTCACCACTTCCCGGGGAAGACTATGGCTACACCTTC
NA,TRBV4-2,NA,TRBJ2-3,CASSQEGGRNTDTQYF,TGTGCCAGCAGCCAAGAAGGAGGTCGGAACACAGATACGCAGTATTTT
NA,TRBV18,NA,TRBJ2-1,CASSPGGSGYNEQFF,TGTGCCAGCTCACCAGGGGGGAGCGGCTACAATGAGCAGTTCTTC
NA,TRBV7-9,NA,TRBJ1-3,CASSAGGSGNTIYF,TGTGCCAGCAGCGCTGGGGGCTCTGGAAACACCATATATTTT
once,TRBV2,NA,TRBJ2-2,CASSTGRNTGELFF,TGTGCCAGCAGTACGGGACGGAATACGGGGGAGCTGTTTTTT
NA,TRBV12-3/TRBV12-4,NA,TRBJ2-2,CASSLARGSLLGAGELFF,TGTGCCAGCAGTTTAGCAAGGGGCAGCTTACTCGGGGCCGGGGAGCTGTTTTTT
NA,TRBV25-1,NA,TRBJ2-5,CASSPLRDQETQYF,TGTGCCAGCAGTCCGCTCCGGGACCAAGAGACCCAGTACTTC
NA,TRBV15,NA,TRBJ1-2,CATSRDQSYYGYTF,TGTGCCACCAGCAGAGATCAAAGTTACTATGGCTACACCTTC
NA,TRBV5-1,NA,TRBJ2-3,CASSLERRDTQYF,TGCGCCAGCAGCTTGGAACGGCGGGATACGCAGTATTTT
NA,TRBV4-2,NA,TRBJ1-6,CASSQGRDPNSPLHF,TGTGCCAGCAGCCAAGGGCGGGACCCTAATTCACCCCTCCACTTT
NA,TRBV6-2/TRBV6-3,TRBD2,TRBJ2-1,CASSSQRGAYNEQFF,TGTGCCAGCAGTTCCCAGCGGGGCGCCTACAATGAGCAGTTCTTC
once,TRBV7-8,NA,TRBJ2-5,CASSFAVTGRGETQYF,TGTGCCAGCAGCTTCGCGGTAACAGGGCGGGGAGAGACCCAGTACTTC
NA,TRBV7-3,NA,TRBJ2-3,CASSPFPSTDTQYF,TGTGCCAGCAGTCCATTCCCTAGCACAGATACGCAGTATTTT
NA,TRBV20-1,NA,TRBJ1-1,CSASLVGGTEAFF,TGCAGTGCTAGTTTGGTCGGGGGCACTGAAGCTTTCTTT